This T cell receptor beta chain was sequenced during a study of T cell repertoires in cytomegalovirus infection. The wider study: Use of recently identified HLA-C-restricted and well-studied HLA-B-restricted CMV epitopes was part of the study. Public TCR beta signatures provided an indication of both CMV infection and a matching HLA type. Whole-study findings and limits: Summed public TCR beta family frequency identified CMV carriers bearing the relevant HLA. In two of eight donors, the top clonotype was HLA-C-restricted CMV-specific.

CDR1 MDHEN and CDR2 SYDVKM come from the germline V gene. After removal of 7 bases from V and 7 bases from J, the junction contained 26 bases not matched to a gene. This CDR3 is built from 20 residues. From the reads, TCRdb called clonotypes with MiXCR, one entry per CDR3 protein. This table has approximately 350,000 distinct CDR3 sequences, roughly a third appearing once. In its sample, this clonotype was seen a few times. The antigen is not known. The sample here was cultured PBMCs, taken from culture after CMV antigen stimulation. The chain has TRBV28 and TRBJ2-5; 11 bases map to TRBD2. The TCR originated in a human donor in good health (CMV status not recorded). Some clones in this sample may be carry-over from other donors' samples. DNA for the CDR3: TGTGCCAGCACCCCCCCAGGGCTAGCGGGAGGCCGTCGAAACCGCGGGACCCAGTACTTC. It specifies CASTPPGLAGGRRNRGTQYF.